The 9 T cell receptor beta chains reported below all come from one sample, sequenced in a study of blood T cell repertoires in COVID-19. The assay was immunoSEQ multiplex PCR, and TCRdb's table has in-frame clones only and misses some. The data show fewer than 250,000 clones, around nine tenths seen once. Source material: peripheral blood. The source of these receptors is a man aged 25-45 years with COVID-19, enrolled during active disease.

The chain uses TRBV5-1 and TRBJ1-1; 10 bases align to TRBD1. Germline CDR1 reads SGHRS; CDR2 reads YFSETQ. V lost 6 bases, J lost 5 bases, and 4 bases stayed unmatched. This CDR3 is built from 13 residues. The CDR3 loop is CASTGTGVTEAFF. The CDR3 nucleotides read TGCGCCAGCACCGGGACAGGGGTAACTGAAGCTTTCTTT.

The gene calls are TRBV10-3 and TRBJ2-3; TRBD1 aligns across 9 bases. Germline CDR1 is ENHRY and CDR2 is SYGVKD. With 3 bases clipped from V and 0 bases from J, the junction kept 4 bases outside the gene matches. This CDR3 is 16 amino acids long. The CDR3 nucleotides read TGTGCCATCAGTGACATGGGGACAGGGAGCACAGATACGCAGTATTTT. Protein product: CAISDMGTGSTDTQYF.

CDR3 DNA: TGTGCCAGCAGTTACAGGGTCACCTACGAGCAGTACTTC. This sequence encodes CASSYRVTYEQYF. The chain recombines TRBV27 with TRBJ2-7; TRBD1 is a possible D gene (6 bases). This CDR3 spans 13 amino acids. Germline loops: CDR1 MNHEY, CDR2 SMNVEV (reference sequence). The V gene lost 4 bases and the J gene lost 2 bases, with 9 bases spanning the gap.

DNA for the CDR3: TGTGCCAGCAGCTTATGGGGCCTCAATGAGCAGTTCTTC. Translating it yields CASSLWGLNEQFF. The chain recombines TRBV12-3 or TRBV12-4 with TRBJ2-1; maybe TRBD1 (5 bases). This CDR3 spans 13 amino acids. V shed 6 bases and J shed 6 bases, with 12 bases lying between them.

CDR3 protein: CASSFPPSGGESPSEQYF. CDR3 DNA sequence: TGTGCCAGCAGCTTTCCGCCTAGCGGGGGGGAGTCTCCTTCCGAGCAGTACTTC. The chain recombines TRBV7-9 with TRBJ2-7, with 12 bases lining up with TRBD2. Germline CDR1 reads SEHNR; CDR2 reads FQNEAQ (reference sequence). The CDR3 runs to 18 residues. Trimming at V came to 3 bases and at J to 6 bases, leaving 15 bases not matched to a gene.

The chain is built from TRBV6-6 and TRBJ1-5, with 11 bases that match TRBD1. V shed 5 bases and J 5 bases; nucleotides not matched to a gene: 11. The length of the CDR3 is 17 residues. Germline values: CDR1 MNHNY, CDR2 SVGAGI (reference sequence). The CDR3 DNA is TGTGCCAGCAGTCTCCCCTCCGGGACAGGGGGGTATCAGCCCCAGCATTTT. Protein sequence: CASSLPSGTGGYQPQHF.

The chain couples TRBV14 to TRBJ1-1; no reliable D call. This CDR3 is 14 amino acids long. V gave up 4 bases and J gave up 2 bases, with 11 bases separating them. Per germline, CDR1 SGHDN and CDR2 FVKESK. This CDR3 is CASSRPGSNTEAFF. As DNA, the CDR3 is TGTGCCAGCAGCCGACCGGGGAGTAACACTGAAGCTTTCTTT.

The chain carries TRBV27 and TRBJ2-1; 9 nucleotides line up with TRBD2. This CDR3 contains 16 residues. Germline CDR1 and CDR2: MNHEY and SMNVEV (reference sequence). Germline trimming cut 3 bases from V and 6 bases from J; bases unmatched to any gene: 9. The CDR3 region is CASSFASGASFNEQFF. CDR3 coding DNA: TGTGCCAGCAGTTTCGCTAGCGGGGCCTCTTTCAATGAGCAGTTCTTC.

This chain uses TRBV19 with TRBJ1-6; D ambiguous. With 6 bases removed from V and 7 bases from J, the gap between germline ends came to 16 bases. Looked up from germline, CDR1 is LNHDA and CDR2 is SQIVND (reference sequence). The CDR3 has 15 amino acids. The CDR3 DNA sequence: TGTGCCAGTAGCCCCCGGCCCAGAGGCAATTCACCCCTCCACTTT. It encodes CASSPRPRGNSPLHF.